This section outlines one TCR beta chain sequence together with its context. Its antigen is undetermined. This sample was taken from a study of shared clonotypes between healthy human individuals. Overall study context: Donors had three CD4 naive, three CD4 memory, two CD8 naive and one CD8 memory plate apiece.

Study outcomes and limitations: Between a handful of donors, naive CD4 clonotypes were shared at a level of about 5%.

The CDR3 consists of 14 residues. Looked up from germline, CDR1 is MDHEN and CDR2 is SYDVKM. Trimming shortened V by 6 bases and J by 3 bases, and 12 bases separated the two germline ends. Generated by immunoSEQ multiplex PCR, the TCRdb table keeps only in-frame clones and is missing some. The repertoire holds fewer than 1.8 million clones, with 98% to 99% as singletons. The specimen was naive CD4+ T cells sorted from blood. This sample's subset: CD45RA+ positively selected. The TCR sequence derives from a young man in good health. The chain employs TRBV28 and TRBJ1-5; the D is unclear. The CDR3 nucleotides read TGTGCCAGCAGGATGACACGGTTCAATCAGCCCCAGCATTTT. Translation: CASRMTRFNQPQHF.